This is a list of T cell receptor beta chains from one sample in a study of T cell changes during pregnancy in multiple sclerosis. The protocol was immunoSEQ multiplex PCR, while the TCRdb copy is restricted to in-frame clones and leaves out a portion. The sample lists 35,000 to 45,000 clones; approximately 92% were seen once. The sequenced sample was CD4+ T cells from peripheral blood mononuclear cells, obtained after pregnancy. These receptors all stem from a female donor in good health, enrolled as a control in a pregnancy study. CDR3s leave out the opening cysteine and the closing phenylalanine or tryptophan.

>TRBV10-1|TRBJ2-7
ASSEGGSDYEQY
>TRBV7-2|TRBJ2-7
ASSLVVYEQY
>TRBV4-2|TRBJ2-3
ASSQETGYTDTQY
>TRBV15|TRBJ2-7
ATSQRDGAISEQY
>TRBV7-3|TRBJ2-7
ASSQGGWGEQY
>TRBV6-5|TRBJ1-1
ASSYYLQGGTEAF
>TRBV4-1|TRBJ1-5
ASSRAGYSNQPQH
>TRBV7-7|TRBJ2-3
ASSQGLAGGSDTQY
>TRBV11-2|TRBJ1-2
ASSLQGAPKINYGYT
>TRBV7-2|TRBJ2-1
ASSLAGGWNEQF
>TRBV6-1|TRBJ1-5
ASSGDSNQPQH
>TRBV5-1|TRBJ1-1
ASSLSGSDTEAF
>TRBV18|TRBJ2-6
ASSRREGSGANVLT
>TRBV7-8|TRBJ1-5
ASSLASSGGGQPQH
>TRBV28|TRBJ1-1
ASRETEAF
>TRBV6-1|TRBJ2-7
ASSESTGSSYEQY
>TRBV5-1|TRBJ2-5
ASSLVGTPTETQY
>TRBV27|TRBJ1-1
ASIPDRAGTEAF
>TRBV6-4|TRBJ2-3
SSDGSTDTQY
>TRBV27|TRBJ2-2
ASSIMGSTGELF
>TRBV4-1|TRBJ2-1
ASSQGAGRGGRDEQF
>TRBV7-9|TRBJ1-1
ASGRTGRGTEAF
>TRBV5-1|TRBJ2-3
ASSAGGPFDTQY
>TRBV28|TRBJ2-7
ASSSLNRLAGPSYEQY